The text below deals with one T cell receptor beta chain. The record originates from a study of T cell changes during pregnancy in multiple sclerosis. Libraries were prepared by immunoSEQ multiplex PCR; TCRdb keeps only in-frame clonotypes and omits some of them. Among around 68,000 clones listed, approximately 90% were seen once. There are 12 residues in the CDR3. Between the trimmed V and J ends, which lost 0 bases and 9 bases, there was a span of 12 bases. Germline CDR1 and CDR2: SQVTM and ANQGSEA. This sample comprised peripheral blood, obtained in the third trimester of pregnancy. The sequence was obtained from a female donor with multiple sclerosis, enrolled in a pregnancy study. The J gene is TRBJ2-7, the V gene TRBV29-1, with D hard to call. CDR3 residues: CSVEDETQGQYF. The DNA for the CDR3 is TGCAGCGTTGAAGATGAGACTCAAGGGCAGTACTTC.